These T cell receptor beta chains were read from a single sample in a study of cytomegalovirus exposure and HLA in healthy donors. TCRdb keeps only in-frame clones here, not all; method: immunoSEQ multiplex PCR. This table has around 190,000 clones, roughly 75% appearing once. The sequenced sample was PBMCs. Receptors were obtained from a man aged 25-40 years in good health and CMV-seropositive. CDR3s include the opening cysteine and the closing phenylalanine or tryptophan. The D gene is left open where the match is weak. Size is stated for part of the rows, as once, few or many counts, or as a class when the clone is expanded.

clone_size	v_call	j_call	d_call	cdr3_nt	cdr3_aa
-	TRBV19	TRBJ2-2	-	TGTGCCAGTCGTGGGGGGTACCCGAACACCGGGGAGCTGTTTTTT	CASRGGYPNTGELFF
-	TRBV30	TRBJ2-7	TRBD1	TGTGCCTGGATGATGGACAGGGGCTACGAGCAGTACTTC	CAWMMDRGYEQYF
-	TRBV7-6	TRBJ2-1	TRBD2	TGTGCCAGCAGCTTAACTAGCGGGGGGGCCAATGAGCAGTTCTTC	CASSLTSGGANEQFF
-	TRBV10-3	TRBJ2-6	TRBD1	TGTGCCATCAGTGTAGGGACAGGGGACGCCCTGACTTTC	CAISVGTGDALTF
-	TRBV2	TRBJ1-2	TRBD1	TGTGCCAGCATTTTCGCACATACAGGGGGCACTAACTATGGCTACACCTTC	CASIFAHTGGTNYGYTF
once	TRBV4-1	TRBJ2-2	TRBD2	TGCGCCAGCAGCCTTAGGCCGACTCTGACTAGCGGGGGCAGCGCCGGGGAGCTGTTTTTT	CASSLRPTLTSGGSAGELFF
few	TRBV15	TRBJ2-7	TRBD1	TGTGCCACCAGCACCCCAGGACAGGTCCAGCAGTACTTC	CATSTPGQVQQYF
-	TRBV5-1	TRBJ1-2	-	TGCGCCAGCGGCGGACAGACTAACTATGGCTACACCTTC	CASGGQTNYGYTF
-	TRBV15	TRBJ2-1	-	TGTGCCACCAGCAGAGAAGGGGGGGTCTTCGTGTACAATGAGCAGTTCTTC	CATSREGGVFVYNEQFF
-	TRBV15	TRBJ2-5	TRBD1	TGTGCCACCAGCAGAGCCCCAGGGGGCAGAGAGACCCAGTACTTC	CATSRAPGGRETQYF
few	TRBV6-5	TRBJ2-1	TRBD2	TGTGCCAGCAGTTTCGTAGCGGGAGGGTCCTACAATGAGCAGTTCTTC	CASSFVAGGSYNEQFF
-	TRBV11-2	TRBJ2-1	-	TGTGCCAGCAGCTTAGAGGGTAGGGGCAGGGTATACAATGAGCAGTTCTTC	CASSLEGRGRVYNEQFF
few	TRBV7-3	TRBJ2-1	TRBD2	TGTGCCAGCGGGCGGCGGGGGGCGGGAAATGAGCAGTTCTTC	CASGRRGAGNEQFF
-	TRBV5-1	TRBJ2-6	-	TGCGCCAGCAGCTTGGAGGCAGGGCAAGGGGCCAACGTCCTGACTTTC	CASSLEAGQGANVLTF
-	TRBV19	TRBJ2-2	TRBD2	TGTGCCAGTAGTTCTACGGGGGGGCGAACCGGGGAGCTGTTTTTT	CASSSTGGRTGELFF
once	TRBV5-4	TRBJ2-1	-	TGTGCCAGCAGCTTGTACGGGACTTCGTACAATGAGCAGTTCTTC	CASSLYGTSYNEQFF
-	TRBV9	TRBJ1-1	-	TGTGCCAGCAGCTTTCAGGGTGGCACTGAAGCTTTCTTT	CASSFQGGTEAFF
few	TRBV6-5	TRBJ1-1	-	TGTGCCAGCAGTTACTCATCCGGGGGTGACGCTGAAGCTTTCTTT	CASSYSSGGDAEAFF
few	TRBV19	TRBJ1-1	TRBD1	TGTGCCAGTACTACAGGGGCCACTGAAGCTTTCTTT	CASTTGATEAFF
-	TRBV18	TRBJ1-2	TRBD1	TGTGCCAGCTCCCTCGGGACAGACCGCAATGGCTACACCTTC	CASSLGTDRNGYTF
few	TRBV29-1	TRBJ2-5	-	TGCAGCGTTGAAGATCTAGGAGGGGAGGAGACCCAGTACTTC	CSVEDLGGEETQYF
-	TRBV5-6	TRBJ2-7	TRBD2	TGTGCCAGCAGCTGGGGACCGTCCGGGACTAGCGGGAGGGGACACGAGCAGCACTTC	CASSWGPSGTSGRGHEQHF
few	TRBV29-1	TRBJ1-2	-	TGCAGCGTTGAGCGGGCAAGCTATGGCTACACCTTC	CSVERASYGYTF
-	TRBV5-1	TRBJ2-5	TRBD1	TGCGCCAGCAGTTCGCAGGGGGCCGGGGAGACCCAGTACTTC	CASSSQGAGETQYF
-	TRBV13	TRBJ2-3	TRBD2	TGTGCCAGCAGCTTTTGGACTAGTAGGGCGAGCACAGATACGCAGTATTTT	CASSFWTSRASTDTQYF
few	TRBV4-3	TRBJ1-1	-	TGCGCCAGCAGCCAACCTGACAGGCTCAGCACTGAAGCTTTCTTT	CASSQPDRLSTEAFF
-	TRBV7-8	TRBJ2-7	-	TGTGCCAGCAGCTTACTCGCGGCGCGTGAGCAGTACTTC	CASSLLAAREQYF
-	TRBV13	TRBJ1-2	-	TGTGCCAGCAGCTTAGGCCGGAGGGACGGGGGCTACACCTTC	CASSLGRRDGGYTF
-	TRBV7-9	TRBJ2-5	-	TGTGCCAGCAGCTTAGCGGGGGGGCCGGAGACCCAGTACTTC	CASSLAGGPETQYF
-	TRBV15	TRBJ1-5	TRBD1	TGTGCCACCAGCATCTCGGACAGGGGCAATCAGCCCCAGCATTTT	CATSISDRGNQPQHF
few	TRBV5-1	TRBJ2-1	TRBD2	TGCGCCAGCAGCTCTAGCGGGGGGGCACCCAATGAGCAGTTCTTC	CASSSSGGAPNEQFF
-	TRBV2	TRBJ1-4	-	TGTGCCAGCAGTTTTAGGGAGGGGGAAAAACTGTTTTTT	CASSFREGEKLFF
-	TRBV6-6	TRBJ2-7	-	TGTGCCAGCAGTTACTCCGGACAGACCTACGAGCAGTACTTC	CASSYSGQTYEQYF
-	TRBV28	TRBJ1-1	TRBD1	TGTGCCAGCAGCTTACAGGGGGCGAGAGACACTGAAGCTTTCTTT	CASSLQGARDTEAFF
-	TRBV19	TRBJ2-7	TRBD2	TGTGCCAGTAGTAGGCTAGCGGGAGAGACGTACGAGCAGTACTTC	CASSRLAGETYEQYF
-	TRBV7-2	TRBJ1-1	-	TGTGCCAGCAGCGAAACATGGAACACTGAAGCTTTCTTT	CASSETWNTEAFF
-	TRBV10-3	TRBJ2-5	TRBD2	TGTGCCATCAGTGACCGGACTAGCGGGAGGGTCGCAGAGACCCAGTACTTC	CAISDRTSGRVAETQYF
-	TRBV4-3	TRBJ2-3	TRBD1	TGCGCCAGCAGCCAATCTTCAGGGGGCCGGACAGATACGCAGTATTTT	CASSQSSGGRTDTQYF
-	TRBV18	TRBJ2-1	-	TGTGCCAGCTCACCACCTAGCCACCAAGGGGACAATGAGCAGTTCTTC	CASSPPSHQGDNEQFF
many	TRBV9	TRBJ2-3	TRBD1	TGTGCCAGCAGTACAGGGGGATCATTCACAGATACGCAGTATTTT	CASSTGGSFTDTQYF
-	TRBV7-9	TRBJ2-1	-	TGTGCCAGCAGTCTCGACAGGCCCTTGGATGAGCAGTTCTTC	CASSLDRPLDEQFF
-	TRBV7-2	TRBJ2-5	-	TGTGCCAGCAGCTCGAGACAGCACCAAGGGGCCCAGTACTTC	CASSSRQHQGAQYF
-	TRBV6-6	TRBJ2-1	TRBD2	TGTGCCAGCAGCCCGACTAGCGGGAGTTCTGTTGAGCAGTTCTTC	CASSPTSGSSVEQFF
-	TRBV30	TRBJ1-2	TRBD1	TGTGCCTGGGGAGTATCACGACAGGGGAGGAATGGCTACACCTTC	CAWGVSRQGRNGYTF
-	TRBV7-6	TRBJ2-7	TRBD1	TGTGCCAGCAGCTTAGTCGGACAGGGTTCCTACGAGCAGTACTTC	CASSLVGQGSYEQYF
once	TRBV30	TRBJ1-1	-	TGTGCCTGGACCCTTCAGGGGAACACTGAAGCTTTCTTT	CAWTLQGNTEAFF
-	TRBV27	TRBJ1-5	TRBD1	TGTGCCAGCAGTCGGGACAGCCCTAGAGGTGGACAGCCCCAGCATTTT	CASSRDSPRGGQPQHF
-	TRBV9	TRBJ1-1	-	TGTGCCAGCAGCGTATCTGGGGGGACGGGCACTGAAGCTTTCTTT	CASSVSGGTGTEAFF
-	TRBV7-2	TRBJ1-2	-	TGTGCCAGCAGCCAGGGACATGGGAACTATGGCTACACCTTC	CASSQGHGNYGYTF
-	TRBV4-3	TRBJ2-5	TRBD1	TGCGCCAGCAGCGTTGACAGGGGTGTTTGGCAAGAGACCCAGTACTTC	CASSVDRGVWQETQYF
-	TRBV5-1	TRBJ2-3	-	TGCGCCAGCAGCTTGGGTGGGGGGTCCTGGGGCACAGATACGCAGTATTTT	CASSLGGGSWGTDTQYF
-	TRBV9	TRBJ2-7	TRBD2	TGTGCCAGCAGCCCGGCGGGGGGGATCTCCCACGAGCAGTACTTC	CASSPAGGISHEQYF
-	TRBV19	TRBJ2-7	TRBD1	TGTGCCAGTAGTGACAGGGGCTACGAGCAGTACTTC	CASSDRGYEQYF
-	TRBV4-2	TRBJ2-7	-	TGTGCCAGCAGCCAAGGTCTGGGCGACTACGAGCAGTACTTC	CASSQGLGDYEQYF